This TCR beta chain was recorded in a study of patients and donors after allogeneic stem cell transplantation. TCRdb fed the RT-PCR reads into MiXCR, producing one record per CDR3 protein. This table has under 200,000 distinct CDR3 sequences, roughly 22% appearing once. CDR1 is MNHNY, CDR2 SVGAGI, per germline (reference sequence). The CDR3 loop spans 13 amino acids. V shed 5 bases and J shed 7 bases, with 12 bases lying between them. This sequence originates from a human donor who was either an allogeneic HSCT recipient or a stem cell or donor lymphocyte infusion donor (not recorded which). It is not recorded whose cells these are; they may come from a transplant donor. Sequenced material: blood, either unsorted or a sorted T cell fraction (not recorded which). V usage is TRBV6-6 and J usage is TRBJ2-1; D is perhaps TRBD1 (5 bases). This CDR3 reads CASSQTVFNEQFF. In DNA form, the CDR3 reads TGTGCCAGCAGTCAGACAGTTTTTAATGAGCAGTTCTTC.